This T cell receptor beta chain appears in the sequencing data of a study of blood T cell repertoires in COVID-19. Study in general: The United States, Italy and Spain were the sources of the acute and convalescent COVID-19 samples. In each case, the material was cDNA or gDNA derived from T cells, B-cell-depleted T cells, or PBMCs.

V lost 5 bases to trimming and J lost 6 bases, with 15 bases between them. The germline CDR1 and CDR2 sequences are SGHTS and YDEGEE. The CDR3 runs to 13 residues. Original methodology: Quantification of nucleated cells was approximated via reference gene primer amplification. Produced via immunoSEQ multiplex PCR; TCRdb's table is partial and in-frame only. Clonal size and the V and J genes are those of that table, whereas D and trimming came from the DNA. This sample carries 90,000 to 120,000 clones, around 90% of them seen once, and the ten largest clones take 6%. The TCR comes from a human donor in a cohort sampled during active COVID-19. The gene calls are TRBV5-8 and TRBJ2-7, with D perhaps TRBD1 (5 bases). Input material: peripheral blood. The CDR3, as DNA: TGTGCCAGCAGTACGTTTGGGGCCATCGAGCAGTACTTC. Its translation: CASSTFGAIEQYF.